A selection of T cell receptor beta chains follows, all from one sample in a study of T cell changes during pregnancy in multiple sclerosis. Sequenced by immunoSEQ multiplex PCR; TCRdb stores in-frame clones only, minus some. Among over 45,000 clones listed, around 89% were seen once. This material consisted of CD4+ T cells from peripheral blood mononuclear cells, taken in the first trimester of pregnancy. The receptors derive from a female donor with multiple sclerosis, enrolled in a pregnancy study. The CDR3 runs from the conserved cysteine through the conserved F or W. A D gene is named only where the DNA matches it firmly. A row's size may be missing; if present it is once, few, many or a size class.

cdr3_aa cdr3_nt v_call clone_size d_call j_call
CASSYGPSYEQYF TGTGCCAGCAGCTATGGGCCCAGCTACGAGCAGTACTTC TRBV7-3 NA NA TRBJ2-7
CASSTPQGSGNTIYF TGTGCCAGCAGTACCCCACAGGGGTCCGGAAACACCATATATTTT TRBV5-6 NA TRBD1 TRBJ1-3
CASRLDVSYEQYF TGTGCCAGCAGATTGGACGTTAGCTACGAGCAGTACTTC TRBV5-4 few NA TRBJ2-7
CASSLVGGALPSGANVLTF TGTGCCAGCAGCTTGGTCGGGGGGGCGCTTCCCTCTGGGGCCAACGTCCTGACTTTC TRBV5-8 NA TRBD2 TRBJ2-6
CASYNRAGANVLTF TGTGCCAGCTACAACAGGGCTGGGGCCAACGTCCTGACTTTC TRBV19 NA NA TRBJ2-6
CASSSGWTSGGLSETQYF TGTGCCAGCAGCTCCGGATGGACTAGCGGGGGATTGTCCGAGACCCAGTACTTC TRBV5-5 once TRBD2 TRBJ2-5
CASSAQTGANYGYTF TGTGCCAGCAGCGCCCAGACAGGGGCGAACTATGGCTACACCTTC TRBV7-3 NA TRBD1 TRBJ1-2
CASSFTRGYTF TGTGCCAGCAGTTTTACTCGGGGCTACACCTTC TRBV28 NA NA TRBJ1-2
CASSTGTILVNTEAFF TGTGCCAGTAGTACCGGGACAATCCTAGTGAACACTGAAGCTTTCTTT TRBV19 NA NA TRBJ1-1
CASSLHQFNTEAFF TGTGCCAGCAGCTTACACCAATTCAACACTGAAGCTTTCTTT TRBV6-5 NA NA TRBJ1-1
CASSSLQRNYGYTF TGTGCCAGCAGCTCACTACAAAGAAACTATGGCTACACCTTC TRBV7-9 NA NA TRBJ1-2
CASSLARQETQYF TGTGCCAGCAGCTTAGCGCGGCAAGAGACCCAGTACTTC TRBV7-2 NA NA TRBJ2-5
CASSQGTGGHEKLFF TGTGCCAGCTCACAAGGGACAGGGGGTCATGAAAAACTGTTTTTT TRBV18 NA TRBD1 TRBJ1-4
CASSRIQGGLGQPQHF TGTGCCAGCAGTCGTATACAGGGGGGCCTCGGGCAGCCCCAGCATTTT TRBV28 NA TRBD1 TRBJ1-5
CASRQQEFNQPQHF TGTGCCAGCAGGCAACAGGAGTTCAATCAGCCCCAGCATTTT TRBV6-6 once NA TRBJ1-5
CAWEEKNGNQPQHF TGTGCCTGGGAGGAAAAAAATGGCAATCAGCCCCAGCATTTT TRBV30 NA NA TRBJ1-5
CASSEVGTGSYYGYTF TGTGCCAGCAGTGAGGTTGGGACAGGGTCCTACTATGGCTACACCTTC TRBV6-1 NA TRBD1 TRBJ1-2
CASSGGQSNQPQHF TGTGCCAGCAGCGGGGGACAGAGCAATCAGCCCCAGCATTTT TRBV7-9 few TRBD1 TRBJ1-5
CASSLSTDRGDGYTF TGTGCCAGCAGCTTATCTACGGACAGGGGGGATGGCTACACCTTC TRBV2 NA TRBD1 TRBJ1-2
CASSLAGGPGGELFF TGTGCCAGCAGCCTAGCGGGAGGGCCCGGCGGGGAGCTGTTTTTT TRBV28 NA TRBD2 TRBJ2-2
CASSLRSSGGNTGELFF TGCGCCAGCAGCTTGCGGTCGTCAGGGGGTAACACCGGGGAGCTGTTTTTT TRBV5-1 NA TRBD1 TRBJ2-2
CASSSSRENEQFF TGTGCCAGCAGCTCCTCTCGAGAAAATGAGCAGTTCTTC TRBV7-3 NA NA TRBJ2-1
CASRDSGTYEQYF TGTGCCAGTCGGGACAGTGGGACCTACGAGCAGTACTTC TRBV6-1 NA TRBD1 TRBJ2-7
CASSTPKALSRDEQFF TGTGCCAGCAGCACCCCTAAGGCCTTGTCGAGGGATGAGCAGTTCTTC TRBV21-1 NA NA TRBJ2-1
CASSLLAGDAYEQYF TGTGCTAGCAGCCTCCTAGCGGGAGACGCCTACGAGCAGTACTTC TRBV7-7 NA TRBD2 TRBJ2-7
CRQGRTYEAFF TGCAGGCAGGGGAGAACTTACGAAGCTTTCTTT TRBV20-1 NA NA TRBJ1-1
CASLRGGKSEEQFF TGTGCCTCGCTTCGCGGCGGGAAGTCAGAGGAGCAGTTCTTC TRBV7-2 NA NA TRBJ2-1
CASSPAWTSRWDTQYF TGTGCCAGTAGTCCAGCCTGGACTAGTCGGTGGGATACGCAGTATTTT TRBV19 NA TRBD2 TRBJ2-3
CASRGGSYEQYF TGTGCCAGCAGGGGAGGGTCCTACGAGCAGTACTTC TRBV2 NA TRBD2 TRBJ2-7
CASCPDRNTEAFF TGTGCCAGCTGTCCGGACAGGAACACTGAAGCTTTCTTT TRBV18 NA NA TRBJ1-1
CASSPRQYNGKTQYF TGTGCCAGCAGTCCAAGACAGTACAATGGGAAGACCCAGTACTTC TRBV28 once NA TRBJ2-5
CASAGQGDQPQHF TGTGCCAGCGCGGGACAGGGGGACCAGCCCCAGCATTTT TRBV2 NA TRBD1 TRBJ1-5
CASSEGMGGSSYNSPLHF TGTGCCAGCAGCGAAGGGATGGGGGGGAGCTCCTATAATTCACCCCTCCACTTT TRBV7-2 NA NA TRBJ1-6
CASSFGQGSEQYF TGTGCCAGCAGTTTCGGACAGGGCTCCGAGCAGTACTTC TRBV27 NA TRBD1 TRBJ2-7
CASSVSGKFEQFF TGCGCCAGCAGTGTGAGCGGGAAATTTGAGCAGTTCTTC TRBV5-1 NA TRBD2 TRBJ2-1
CASSGALGLAGGILRGDEQFF TGTGCCAGCAGTGGGGCGTTGGGACTAGCGGGAGGTATTCTAAGGGGGGATGAGCAGTTCTTC TRBV28 NA TRBD2 TRBJ2-1
CASSEWTGAGGYTF TGTGCCAGCAGCGAGTGGACAGGGGCAGGTGGCTACACCTTC TRBV6-4 few TRBD1 TRBJ1-2
CASSPFRQGSAQETQYF TGTGCCAGCAGCCCATTCAGACAGGGGAGTGCACAAGAGACCCAGTACTTC TRBV28 NA TRBD1 TRBJ2-5
CAWSRGEYGYTF TGTGCCTGGAGTCGGGGGGAGTATGGCTACACCTTC TRBV30 NA NA TRBJ1-2
CASSLGDEKLFF TGTGCCAGCAGCCTAGGCGATGAAAAACTGTTTTTT TRBV7-9 few NA TRBJ1-4
CASSLGSSGLGEQFF TGTGCCAGCAGCCTGGGGAGTAGCGGGTTGGGGGAGCAGTTCTTC TRBV7-3 NA TRBD2 TRBJ2-1
CASSSQDRGMYSNQPQHF TGTGCCAGTAGTTCCCAGGACAGGGGAATGTATAGCAATCAGCCCCAGCATTTT TRBV19 NA TRBD1 TRBJ1-5
CASSPTGTGANVLTF TGTGCCAGCAGCCCGACAGGGACTGGGGCCAACGTCCTGACTTTC TRBV7-2 few TRBD1 TRBJ2-6
CASSALQGPGELFF TGCGCCAGCAGTGCCCTGCAGGGGCCCGGGGAGCTGTTTTTT TRBV10-2 NA NA TRBJ2-2
CASSRDRDNQPQHF TGTGCCAGTAGTCGGGACAGGGACAATCAGCCCCAGCATTTT TRBV19 NA TRBD1 TRBJ1-5
CASSPRSGISQETQYF TGTGCCAGCAGCCCCCGGTCCGGGATAAGCCAAGAGACCCAGTACTTC TRBV9 NA NA TRBJ2-5
CASSRSDRNVRSNQPQHF TGTGCCAGTAGCCGATCCGACAGGAACGTACGTAGCAATCAGCCCCAGCATTTT TRBV19 NA NA TRBJ1-5
CASSIGAGLGETQYF TGTGCCAGTAGTATTGGGGCAGGCCTCGGGGAGACCCAGTACTTC TRBV19 NA NA TRBJ2-5
CASPRRTGELWESEKSSYNEQFF TGTGCCAGCCCTCGTAGGACAGGCGAATTGTGGGAATCGGAAAAGAGCTCCTACAATGAGCAGTTCTTC TRBV27 NA TRBD1 TRBJ2-1
CASSSTGGPYNEQFF TGTGCCAGCAGTTCCACGGGGGGGCCTTACAATGAGCAGTTCTTC TRBV6-5 few TRBD2 TRBJ2-1
CASRPSGHSGNTIYF TGTGCCAGCAGGCCCTCGGGACATTCTGGAAACACCATATATTTT TRBV6-5 once NA TRBJ1-3
CASSIAPKLADTQYF TGTGCCAGTAGTATAGCCCCAAAACTAGCGGATACGCAGTATTTT TRBV19 once TRBD2 TRBJ2-3
CASSLSGGRRGETQYF TGTGCCAGCAGTTTAAGTGGCGGGAGGAGGGGAGAGACCCAGTACTTC TRBV28 NA TRBD2 TRBJ2-5
CASSLADSSYEQYF TGCGCCAGCAGCTTAGCGGACAGCTCCTACGAGCAGTACTTC TRBV5-1 NA NA TRBJ2-7
CASSARQGPFYEQYF TGTGCCAGCAGTGCCAGACAGGGTCCCTTCTACGAGCAGTACTTC TRBV2 NA TRBD1 TRBJ2-7
CASSPREGIYEQYF TGTGCCAGCAGCCCTCGGGAAGGGATATACGAGCAGTACTTC TRBV7-8 NA NA TRBJ2-7
CASSLLAQQEYNEQFF TGTGCCAGCAGCTTACTGGCACAACAGGAGTACAATGAGCAGTTCTTC TRBV7-2 once NA TRBJ2-1
CASSSAGGGGSDTQYF TGTGCCAGCAGCTCAGCCGGGGGGGGCGGGTCAGATACGCAGTATTTT TRBV7-2 NA TRBD2 TRBJ2-3
CATSRGEIGGMETQYF TGTGCCACCAGCAGAGGGGAGATAGGAGGGATGGAGACCCAGTACTTC TRBV15 NA NA TRBJ2-5
CASSPGQTNSPLHF TGTGCCAGCTCACCGGGACAGACCAATTCACCCCTCCACTTT TRBV28 NA TRBD1 TRBJ1-6